This T cell receptor (beta chain) was identified in a study of cytomegalovirus exposure and HLA in healthy donors. For the study at large: Both the approximately 120 validation repertoires and the approximately 670 first-cohort repertoires used the same platform, as reported by a later analysis. Points from the study as a whole: Rare sequences made up most TCRs, while some public TCRs were found in many donors. Reportedly, diagnosis of cytomegalovirus status by the classifier showed high specificity and sensitivity. Listed as cytomegalovirus-associated were 150 to 200 TCR beta chains.

The protocol was immunoSEQ multiplex PCR, while the TCRdb copy is restricted to in-frame clones and leaves out a portion. The repertoire includes about 66,000 clones, 95% to 98% of them detected once, and around 1.5% sits in the top ten. As concerns this clone: Its antigen is still unknown.

The V gene lost 0 bases and the J gene lost 5 bases, with 13 bases spanning the gap. The CDR3 loop spans 15 amino acids. The germline CDR1 and CDR2 sequences are SGHDN and FVKESK. The receptor was derived from a woman aged 18-29 years in good health and CMV-seropositive. Sequences were obtained from PBMCs. The chain recombines TRBV14 with TRBJ1-1; tentative D call: TRBD1 (5 bases). CDR3 nucleotides: TGTGCCAGCAGCCAAGAAGCAGGGCCGAGGACTGAAGCTTTCTTT. Its protein is CASSQEAGPRTEAFF.